This T cell receptor beta chain was recorded in a study of response to subunit inactivated influenza vaccine. Overall study findings and caveats: Authors suggested seasonal influenza vaccinations each recruit few new T cells.

In this sample, this clonotype turned up a few times. Its antigen is currently unknown. One entry per CDR3 protein, called by TCRdb with MiXCR from the RT-PCR reads. In the table there are over 450,000 distinct CDR3 sequences, around 13% of which are singletons. Germline lookup yields CDR1 SGHVS and CDR2 FQNEAQ. Trimming removed 7 bases from V and 3 bases from J, with 10 bases in between. The CDR3 is 13 residues long. The material was PBMCs from blood, obtained roughly 46 days after vaccination. This chain joins TRBV7-8 and TRBJ1-5, with D uncertain. The TCR originated in a man aged 45 to 65 who received an inactivated influenza vaccine. The CDR3 region has the DNA TGTGCCAGCACCCTAGCGTTCAATCAGCCCCAGCATTTT. As protein: CASTLAFNQPQHF.